This T cell receptor beta chain was identified in a study of OX40 agonist ivuxolimab in advanced cancers. Study-wide background: Patients were infused with ivuxolimab every 2 weeks at 0.01 to 10 mg/kg. Participants, about 83% male, averaged roughly 60 years of age, ranging from roughly 23 to 90. Three patients showed partial responses: one hepatocellular carcinoma and two cutaneous melanoma cases.

On this clone itself: Its target is unknown.

Assay: immunoSEQ multiplex PCR; the TCRdb copy retains only in-frame clones and omits some. The top ten clones hold 5% of a sample with about 70,000 clones, roughly 81% of them seen once. Findings of the study overall: Compared with others, partial responders at 0.1-3.0 mg/kg displayed clonal expansion among the lowest.

The specimen was CD4+ or CD8+ T cells sorted from blood, collected in a trial of the OX40 agonist ivuxolimab. The receptor comes from an adult with an advanced solid tumor such as melanoma, head and neck, liver or kidney cancer.

This CDR3 reads CASSRTASSNQPQHF. DNA for the CDR3: TGTGCCAGCAGTCGGACAGCCTCTAGCAATCAGCCCCAGCATTTT. The chain carries TRBV6-6 and TRBJ1-5, with D tentatively TRBD1 (6 bases). Deletions cut 5 bases from V and 0 bases from J, with 11 bases between. The V gene's germline CDR1 is MNHNY and CDR2 SVGAGI (reference sequence). The CDR3 covers 15 residues.